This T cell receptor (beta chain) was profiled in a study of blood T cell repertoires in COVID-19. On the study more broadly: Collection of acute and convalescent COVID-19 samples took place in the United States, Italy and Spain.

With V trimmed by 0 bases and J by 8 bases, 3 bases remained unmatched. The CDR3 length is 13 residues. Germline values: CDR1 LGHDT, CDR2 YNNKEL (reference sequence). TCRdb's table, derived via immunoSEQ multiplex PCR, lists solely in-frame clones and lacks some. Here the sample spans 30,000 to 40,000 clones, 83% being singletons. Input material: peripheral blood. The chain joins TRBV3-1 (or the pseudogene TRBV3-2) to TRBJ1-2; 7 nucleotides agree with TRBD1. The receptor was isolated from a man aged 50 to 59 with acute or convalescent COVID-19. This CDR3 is CASSQDLGGGYTF. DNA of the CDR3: TGTGCCAGCAGCCAAGATTTAGGGGGCGGCTACACCTTC.